These 9 T cell receptor beta chains were sequenced from one sample in a study of cytomegalovirus exposure and HLA in healthy donors (dated by TCRdb to 2016 to 2017). Library preparation employed the immunoSEQ multiplex PCR assay. For the multiplex PCR, a mixture combining 60 forward primers for TCR Vbeta segments and 13 reverse primers for TCR Jbeta segments was used. TCRdb took this table from immuneACCESS and kept in-frame rearrangements with V and J called. Such tables lack part of the clones; where checked against another copy, unresolved V genes explain under half of the gap, and the rest is unexplained. The sample table contains 90,000 to 100,000 clones; only one count was recorded for around 84% of them. Together, the top ten hold roughly 3% of the sample. The sequenced material came from PBMCs. These receptors were taken from a woman in her thirties or forties in good health and CMV-seronegative.

The rearrangement uses TRBV28 and TRBJ1-4; 8 positions agree with TRBD1. The CDR3 consists of 16 residues. Germline loops: CDR1 MDHEN, CDR2 SYDVKM. Unmatched junction bases numbered 9, after V lost 2 bases and J lost 7 bases. The CDR3 loop reads CASSLLTGGFGEKLFF. In DNA, the CDR3 is TGTGCCAGCAGTTTACTAACAGGGGGGTTTGGTGAAAAACTGTTTTTT.

The chain recombines TRBV11-2 with TRBJ2-1, with TRBD2 identical over 11 bases. CDR1 is SGHAT and CDR2 is FQNNGV in the germline V gene. J gave up 9 bases and V 5 bases, and 12 bases lay outside the gene matches. This CDR3 region has 16 residues. The CDR3 DNA reads TGTGCCAGCAGCCCCTTGACTAGCGGGATCCTGAGTGAGCAGTTCTTC. Protein product: CASSPLTSGILSEQFF.

The gene calls are TRBV19 and TRBJ2-1; 10 positions match TRBD1. J gave up 4 bases and V 3 bases, and 3 bases lay outside the gene matches. Germline V CDR1 and CDR2: LNHDA, SQIVND (reference sequence). The CDR3 totals 15 residues. CDR3 sequence reads: CASSMDRGGYNEQFF. As DNA, the CDR3 is TGTGCCAGTAGTATGGACAGGGGGGGTTACAATGAGCAGTTCTTC.

The chain combines TRBV11-1 with TRBJ2-1, with TRBD2 matching over 8 bases. This CDR3 contains 16 residues. Trimming removed 6 bases from V and 7 bases from J; junction bases left unmatched: 14. Germline CDR1 SGHAT, CDR2 FQDESV (reference sequence). Here the CDR3 reads CASSSSVTGGPNEQFF. The CDR3 DNA reads TGTGCCAGCAGTTCCTCCGTGACGGGAGGGCCGAATGAGCAGTTCTTC.

The chain is built from TRBV11-2 and TRBJ2-1; 9 bases are a match to TRBD1. The CDR3 runs 15 residues. Germline V lookup: CDR1 SGHAT, CDR2 FQNNGV. V trimming: 2 bases; J trimming: 7 bases; junction bases outside the gene matches: 6. CDR3 amino acids: CASSLSGTGKNEQFF. CDR3 nucleotides: TGTGCCAGCAGCTTATCCGGGACAGGGAAGAATGAGCAGTTCTTC.

J is TRBJ2-3 and V is TRBV5-1, with D possibly TRBD1 on 6 matching bases. CDR1 and CDR2 (germline): SGHRS, YFSETQ. Trimming shortened V by 0 bases and J by 1 base, and 9 bases separated the two germline ends. There are 15 residues in the CDR3. The CDR3 reads CASSLEEGGTDTQYF. CDR3 DNA sequence: TGCGCCAGCAGCTTGGAAGAGGGGGGCACAGATACGCAGTATTTT.

The chain is built from TRBV9 and TRBJ1-3; TRBD1 agrees at 10 bases. CDR1 is SGDLS, CDR2 YYNGEE, per germline. The trim removed 1 base at V and 8 bases at J, leaving 3 bases unmatched. This CDR3 is built from 14 residues. The CDR3 here is CASSVRQGADTIYF. CDR3 sequence (DNA): TGTGCCAGCAGCGTACGACAGGGGGCTGACACCATATATTTT.

V is TRBV5-8 and J is TRBJ1-4; 7 positions agree with TRBD1. This CDR3 has 16 amino acids. V lost 4 bases, J lost 0 bases, and 6 bases stayed unmatched. Looked up from germline, CDR1 is SGHTS and CDR2 is YDEGEE. The DNA of the CDR3 is TGTGCCAGCAGCCCAGGGACAGCTGCAACTAATGAAAAACTGTTTTTT. It translates to CASSPGTAATNEKLFF.

J is TRBJ1-1 and V is TRBV6-5, with 7 bases fitting TRBD1. Trimming removed 1 base from V and 1 base from J; junction bases left unmatched: 6. Germline CDR1 reads MNHEY; CDR2 reads SVGAGI. The CDR3 is 16 residues long. CDR3 loop: CASSYYMTGRNTEAFF. In DNA form, the CDR3 reads TGTGCCAGCAGTTACTATATGACAGGGCGGAACACTGAAGCTTTCTTT.